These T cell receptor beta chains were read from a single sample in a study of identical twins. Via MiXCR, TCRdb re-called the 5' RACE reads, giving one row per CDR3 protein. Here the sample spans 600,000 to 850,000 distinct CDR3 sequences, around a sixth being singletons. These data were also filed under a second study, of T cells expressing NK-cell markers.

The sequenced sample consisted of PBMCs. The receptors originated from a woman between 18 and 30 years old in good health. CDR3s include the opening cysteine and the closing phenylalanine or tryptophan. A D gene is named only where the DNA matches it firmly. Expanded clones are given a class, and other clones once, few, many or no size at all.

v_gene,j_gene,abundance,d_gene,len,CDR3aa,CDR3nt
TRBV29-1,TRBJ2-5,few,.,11,CSVTRGETQYF,TGCAGCGTGACGCGGGGAGAGACCCAGTACTTC
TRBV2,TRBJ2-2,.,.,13,CASSPPVAWELFF,TGTGCCAGCAGTCCCCCTGTCGCCTGGGAGCTGTTTTTT
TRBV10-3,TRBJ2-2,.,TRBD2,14,CAIRGGTNTGELFF,TGTGCCATCAGGGGGGGGACTAACACCGGGGAGCTGTTTTTT
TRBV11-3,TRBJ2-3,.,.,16,CASSLKAGGFSDTQYF,TGTGCCAGCAGCTTAAAGGCTGGGGGGTTTTCAGATACGCAGTATTTT
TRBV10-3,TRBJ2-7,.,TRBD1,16,CAISSRGTGGSYEQYF,TGTGCCATCAGTTCTCGCGGAACAGGGGGATCCTACGAGCAGTACTTC
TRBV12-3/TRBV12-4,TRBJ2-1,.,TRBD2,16,CASSFWGAGGRHEQFF,TGTGCCAGCAGTTTTTGGGGAGCGGGAGGAAGGCATGAGCAGTTCTTC
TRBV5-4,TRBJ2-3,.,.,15,CASSFGSGRDNTQYF,TGTGCCAGCAGCTTCGGGTCCGGGCGGGACAATACGCAGTATTTT
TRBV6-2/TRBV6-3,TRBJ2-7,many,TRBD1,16,CASNPSFGTGAYEQYF,TGTGCCAGCAACCCATCTTTTGGGACAGGAGCCTACGAGCAGTACTTC
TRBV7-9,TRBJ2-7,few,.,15,CASSLVPGDEYEQYF,TGTGCCAGCAGCTTAGTCCCAGGGGACGAATACGAGCAGTACTTC
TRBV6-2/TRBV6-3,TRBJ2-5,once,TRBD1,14,CASSYDHRGETQYF,TGTGCCAGCAGTTATGATCACAGGGGAGAGACCCAGTACTTC
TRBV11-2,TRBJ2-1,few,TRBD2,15,CASSLELAGNNEQFF,TGTGCCAGCAGCTTAGAACTAGCGGGAAACAATGAGCAGTTCTTC
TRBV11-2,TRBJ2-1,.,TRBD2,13,CASSPAGGREKFF,TGTGCCAGCAGCCCGGCGGGGGGGAGGGAGAAGTTCTTC
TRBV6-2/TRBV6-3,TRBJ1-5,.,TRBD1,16,CASSTGTGTGNQPQHF,TGTGCCAGCAGTACCGGGACAGGGACGGGCAATCAGCCCCAGCATTTT
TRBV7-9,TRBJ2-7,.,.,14,CASSPISSSYEQYF,TGTGCCAGCAGCCCTATAAGCAGCTCCTACGAGCAGTACTTC